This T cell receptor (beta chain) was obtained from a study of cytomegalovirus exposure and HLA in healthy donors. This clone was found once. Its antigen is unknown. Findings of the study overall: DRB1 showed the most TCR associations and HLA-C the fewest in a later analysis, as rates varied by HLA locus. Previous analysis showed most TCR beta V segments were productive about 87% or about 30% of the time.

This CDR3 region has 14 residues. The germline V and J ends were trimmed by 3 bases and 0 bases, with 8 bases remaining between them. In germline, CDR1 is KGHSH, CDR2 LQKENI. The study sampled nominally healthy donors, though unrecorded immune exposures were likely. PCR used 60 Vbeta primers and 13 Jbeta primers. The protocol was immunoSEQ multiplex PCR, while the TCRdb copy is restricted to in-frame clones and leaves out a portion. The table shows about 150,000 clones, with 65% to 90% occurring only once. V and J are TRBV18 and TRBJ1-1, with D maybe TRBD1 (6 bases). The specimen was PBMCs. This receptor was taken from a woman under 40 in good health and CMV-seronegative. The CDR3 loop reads CASSPGHLNTEAFF. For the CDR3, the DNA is TGTGCCAGCTCACCGGGACACTTGAACACTGAAGCTTTCTTT.